One and the same sample provided the 13 T cell receptor beta chains below, sequenced in a study of T cells in Graves' hyperthyroidism and ophthalmopathy (dated by TCRdb to the late 2010s). Libraries were prepared through multiplex PCR. The sample was run on an Illumina HiSeq 2000. The TCR beta CDR3 regions were amplified from RNA transcripts. A first-round RT-PCR of the TCR CDR3 used the HTBI primer set with the Qiagen OneStep RT-PCR kit. The public reads were quality trimmed at Q25 with fastp and then assembled into clones with MiXCR by TCRdb, keeping productive beta chains. Rows matching on CDR3 protein sequence are summarized as one entry with the most common DNA and genes. This sample comprises over 120,000 distinct CDR3 sequences, roughly 23% of them detected only once. In total, the top ten clones hold over 60% of the sample. What was sequenced was blood. These receptors were taken from a woman aged 45-65 years with Graves' hyperthyroidism that later progressed to Graves' ophthalmopathy.

This clonotype was detected ten times or more. This rearrangement joins TRBV30 to TRBJ1-1, with D hard to call. Trimming cost V 0 bases and J 3 bases, with 2 bases left between them. Germline V gene lookup returns CDR1 GTSNPN and CDR2 SVGIG (reference sequence). This CDR3 spans 11 amino acids. CDR3 in amino acids: CAWSVHTEAFF. CDR3 nucleotides: TGTGCCTGGAGTGTCCACACTGAAGCTTTCTTT.

This clonotype showed up many times. The V and J genes are TRBV3-1 and TRBJ1-1, with a weak D call TRBD1 (6 bases). Germline CDR1 LGHDT, CDR2 YNNKEL (reference sequence). V lost 5 bases, J lost 4 bases, and 14 bases lay in between. CDR3 size: 14 residues. The CDR3 spells CASSTHRDPTEAFF. Here the CDR3 DNA reads TGTGCCAGCAGCACACACAGGGATCCCACTGAAGCTTTCTTT.

This chain links TRBV20-1 with TRBJ2-1; D remains ambiguous. The germline V gene encodes CDR1 DFQATT and CDR2 SNEGSKA (reference sequence). The CDR3 has 13 residues. With 3 bases removed from V and 9 bases from J, the gap between germline ends came to 15 bases. The CDR3 region is CSASGRSTSEQFF. The CDR3 DNA follows: TGCAGTGCTAGCGGACGAAGTACGAGTGAGCAGTTCTTC.

The chain couples TRBV7-2 to TRBJ2-7, with 9 bases that match TRBD1. V lost 5 bases, J lost 0 bases, and 8 bases stayed unmatched. This CDR3 comprises 16 residues. Per germline, CDR1 SGHTA and CDR2 FQGNSA. The CDR3 protein is CASSQGGTGSSYEQYF. In DNA form, the CDR3 reads TGTGCCAGCAGCCAAGGGGGGACAGGGAGCTCCTACGAGCAGTACTTC.

As for this clonotype: A much larger clone differs by one base, so this may be a read error. The chain has TRBV2 and TRBJ2-3; D perhaps matches TRBD2 (6 bases). The V gene lost 3 bases and the J gene lost 2 bases, with 15 bases spanning the gap. The CDR3 is made up of 16 amino acids. Germline V gene data show CDR1 as SNHLY and CDR2 as FYNNEI. The CDR3 bases are TGTGCCAGCAGTGAGTCGGGGGATACTACCACAGATACGCAGTATTTT. Its protein product is CASSESGDTTTDTQYF.

This clonotype was recorded many times. CDR3 sequence (DNA): TGTGCCAGCAGTTTACACGGCGCGGGGGGGGAGCTGTTTTTT. Amino acids: CASSLHGAGGELFF. The chain recombines TRBV12-3 or TRBV12-4 with TRBJ2-2; tentatively, D is TRBD2 (6 bases). This CDR3 region has 14 residues. Trimming took off 2 bases at V and 8 bases at J, with 12 bases between the two ends.

The V call is TRBV3-1, the J call TRBJ2-1; 9 nucleotides line up with TRBD1. CDR1 is LGHDT, CDR2 YNNKEL, per germline (reference sequence). CDR3 length: 15 residues. The V gene end was trimmed by 3 bases and the J gene end by 5 bases; junction bases not matched to a gene: 5. CDR3 amino acids: CASSQADRGNNEQFF. CDR3 nucleotide sequence: TGTGCCAGCAGCCAGGCAGACAGGGGGAACAATGAGCAGTTCTTC.

CDR3 residues: CASSGGTASTDTQYF. The CDR3 coding sequence is TGTGCCAGCAGCGGGGGGACAGCTAGCACAGATACGCAGTATTTT. The chain couples TRBV2 to TRBJ2-3; D might be TRBD1 or TRBD2, each matching 7 bases. The germline V gene has CDR1 SNHLY and CDR2 FYNNEI. This CDR3 comprises 15 residues. V was clipped by 6 bases and J by 0 bases, with 13 bases between them.

This clonotype was picked up many times. The J gene is TRBJ2-7, the V gene TRBV4-1; 13 nucleotides line up with TRBD2. Trimming at V came to 0 bases and at J to 0 bases, leaving 2 bases not matched to a gene. Germline loops: CDR1 MGHRA, CDR2 YSYEKL. The CDR3 has 17 amino acids. The DNA for the CDR3 is TGCGCCAGCAGCCAAGACGGGACTAGCGGGAACTCCTACGAGCAGTACTTC. It encodes CASSQDGTSGNSYEQYF.

This clonotype has a count of ten or more. The gene calls are TRBV7-8 and TRBJ1-5; 7 bases line up with TRBD1. In germline, CDR1 is SGHVS, CDR2 FQNEAQ. This CDR3 has 14 amino acids. The junction had 4 bases not matched to a gene; V was cut back by 5 bases and J by 3 bases. The CDR3 is CASSGQVPNQPQHF. The CDR3 DNA reads TGTGCCAGCAGCGGACAGGTCCCCAATCAGCCCCAGCATTTT.

The table lists this clonotype with many counts. The CDR3 DNA reads TGTGCCAGCAGCTCTAGATTGGCTTCCTCCTACAATGAGCAGTTCTTC. The encoded protein is CASSSRLASSYNEQFF. The chain uses TRBV7-2 and TRBJ2-1, with unresolved D. The CDR3 totals 16 residues. Germline CDR1 reads SGHTA; CDR2 reads FQGNSA. Trimming took 4 bases from V and 0 from J, leaving 13 bases between them.

This clonotype was seen many times. The rearrangement joins TRBV5-1 to TRBJ2-7; 8 nucleotides line up with TRBD1. The CDR3 length is 17 residues. Germline V gene data show CDR1 as SGHRS and CDR2 as YFSETQ. V trimming: 4 bases; J trimming: 1 base; junction bases outside the gene matches: 13. CDR3 DNA sequence: TGCGCCAGCAGCGGCCGTCCCCGGGACAGGATTTCCTACGAGCAGTACTTC. It encodes CASSGRPRDRISYEQYF.

This clonotype was seen a handful of times. The V gene is TRBV15, the J gene TRBJ1-3; D remains ambiguous. V was trimmed by 8 bases and J by 3 bases, leaving 11 bases between them. The CDR3 consists of 13 residues. In germline, CDR1 is LNHNV, CDR2 YYDKDF (reference sequence). CDR3 coding DNA: TGTGCCACCTCACCGGCGGGTGGAAACACCATATATTTT. Its protein is CATSPAGGNTIYF. Full variable domain (remainder filled in from reference TRBV15 and TRBJ1-3): DAMVIQNPRYQVTQFGKPVTLSCSQTLNHNVMYWYQQKSSQAPKLLFHYYDKDFNNEADTPDNFQSRRPNTSFCFLDIRSPGLGDTAMYLCATSPAGGNTIYFGEGSWLTVV.